This T cell receptor (beta chain) emerged from a study of technical replicates of blood from several donors. Profiled with immunoSEQ multiplex PCR; TCRdb holds only in-frame clones, not every one. The data show fewer than 100,000 clones, around 90% seen once. Trimming took off 3 bases at V and 10 bases at J, with 12 bases between the two ends. There are 12 residues in the CDR3. CDR1 MDHEN and CDR2 SYDVKM come from the germline V gene. Input material: T cells isolated from PBMCs. The receptor was isolated from a human donor in good health. The chain carries TRBV28 and TRBJ1-1; TRBD1 might be the D (6 bases). The CDR3 sequence: CASSLRTDRAFF. The CDR3 DNA sequence: TGTGCCAGCAGTTTGAGGACAGATCGAGCTTTCTTT.